Listed below are T cell receptor beta chains from one sample, sequenced in a study of blood T cell repertoires in COVID-19. The assay was immunoSEQ multiplex PCR, and TCRdb's table has in-frame clones only and misses some. The profile shows roughly 68,000 clones, 88% of them singletons. The sequenced material came from peripheral blood. The receptor set was obtained from a human donor in a cohort sampled during active COVID-19. Each CDR3 is given with its conserved first and last residue. A D gene is named only where the DNA matches it firmly. Some rows mark clone size as missing; the rest say once, few, many or name a class of expanded clone.

j_call: TRBJ2-2; clone_size: .; v_call: TRBV29-1; d_call: .; cdr3_aa: CSATGTYLPGELFF; cdr3_nt: TGCAGCGCCACCGGGACATACCTTCCCGGGGAGCTGTTTTTT
j_call: TRBJ2-5; clone_size: .; v_call: TRBV11-2; d_call: .; cdr3_aa: CASSPGQLQETQYF; cdr3_nt: TGTGCCAGCAGCCCAGGCCAGCTTCAAGAGACCCAGTACTTC
j_call: TRBJ2-1; clone_size: few; v_call: TRBV19; d_call: TRBD2; cdr3_aa: CASSQRGSSYNEQFF; cdr3_nt: TGTGCCAGTAGTCAGCGGGGAAGCTCCTACAATGAGCAGTTCTTC
j_call: TRBJ1-2; clone_size: .; v_call: TRBV7-2; d_call: .; cdr3_aa: CASRRKRGADSGYTF; cdr3_nt: TGTGCCAGCAGACGTAAGCGGGGGGCGGATTCTGGCTACACCTTC
j_call: TRBJ2-1; clone_size: .; v_call: TRBV11-2; d_call: .; cdr3_aa: CASSLDGGNNEQFF; cdr3_nt: TGTGCCAGCAGCTTAGATGGCGGAAACAATGAGCAGTTCTTC
j_call: TRBJ2-7; clone_size: .; v_call: TRBV28; d_call: TRBD2; cdr3_aa: CASSYGLKAGGTYEQYF; cdr3_nt: TGTGCCAGCAGTTACGGGTTGAAGGCGGGGGGAACCTACGAGCAGTACTTC
j_call: TRBJ2-3; clone_size: .; v_call: TRBV24-1; d_call: .; cdr3_aa: CATSDPTPDTQYF; cdr3_nt: TGTGCCACCAGTGATCCAACTCCGGATACGCAGTATTTT
j_call: TRBJ2-7; clone_size: .; v_call: TRBV11-2; d_call: TRBD2; cdr3_aa: CASSTSRGLAGVYEQYF; cdr3_nt: TGTGCCAGCAGCACAAGTCGGGGGCTAGCGGGGGTCTACGAGCAGTACTTC
j_call: TRBJ2-3; clone_size: .; v_call: TRBV11-2; d_call: TRBD2; cdr3_aa: CASSLVTSGTDTQYF; cdr3_nt: TGTGCCAGCAGCTTAGTGACTAGCGGCACAGATACGCAGTATTTT
j_call: TRBJ2-7; clone_size: .; v_call: TRBV7-2; d_call: .; cdr3_aa: CASSPGRQERQYF; cdr3_nt: TGTGCCAGCAGCCCAGGCCGACAGGAACGGCAGTACTTC